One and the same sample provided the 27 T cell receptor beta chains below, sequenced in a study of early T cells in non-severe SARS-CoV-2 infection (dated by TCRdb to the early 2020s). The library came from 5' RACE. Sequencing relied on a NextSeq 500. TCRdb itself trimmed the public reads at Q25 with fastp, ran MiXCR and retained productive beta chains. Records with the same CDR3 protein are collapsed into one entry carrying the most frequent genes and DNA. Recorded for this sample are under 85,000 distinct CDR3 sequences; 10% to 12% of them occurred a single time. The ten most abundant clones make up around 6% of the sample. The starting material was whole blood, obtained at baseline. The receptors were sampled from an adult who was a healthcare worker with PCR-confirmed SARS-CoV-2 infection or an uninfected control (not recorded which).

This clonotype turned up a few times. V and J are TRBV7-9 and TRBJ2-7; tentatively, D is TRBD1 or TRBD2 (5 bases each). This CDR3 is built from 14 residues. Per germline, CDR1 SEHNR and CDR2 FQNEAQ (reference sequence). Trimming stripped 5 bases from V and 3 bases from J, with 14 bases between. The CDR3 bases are TGTGCCAGCAGCCCCCTAGGGACCGTCTACGAGCAGTACTTC. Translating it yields CASSPLGTVYEQYF. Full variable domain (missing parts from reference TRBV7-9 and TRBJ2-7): DTGVSQNPRHKITKRGQNVTFRCDPISEHNRLYWYRQTLGQGPEFLTYFQNEAQLEKSRLLSDRFSAERPKGSFSTLEIQRTEQGDSAMYLCASSPLGTVYEQYFGPGTRLTVT.

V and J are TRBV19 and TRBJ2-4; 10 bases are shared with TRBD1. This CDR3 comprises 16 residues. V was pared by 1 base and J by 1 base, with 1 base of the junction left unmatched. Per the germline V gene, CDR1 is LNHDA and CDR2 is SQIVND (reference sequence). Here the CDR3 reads CASSIGQGAAKNIQYF. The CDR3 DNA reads TGTGCCAGTAGTATAGGACAGGGGGCGGCCAAAAACATTCAGTACTTC.

CDR3: CSVGTAKLQFF. CDR3 nucleotide sequence: TGCAGCGTTGGGACAGCGAAACTGCAGTTCTTC. The V and J genes are TRBV29-1 and TRBJ2-1; possible D gene TRBD1, 6 bases. In germline, CDR1 is SQVTM, CDR2 ANQGSEA. V shed 4 bases and J shed 12 bases, with 13 bases lying between them. The CDR3 consists of 11 residues.

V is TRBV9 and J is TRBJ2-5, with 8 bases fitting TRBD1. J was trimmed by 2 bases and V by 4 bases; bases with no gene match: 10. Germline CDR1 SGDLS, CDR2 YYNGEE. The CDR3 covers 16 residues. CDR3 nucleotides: TGTGCCAGCAGCAGAGGACAGGGAAACTTTCAAGAGACCCAGTACTTC. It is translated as CASSRGQGNFQETQYF.

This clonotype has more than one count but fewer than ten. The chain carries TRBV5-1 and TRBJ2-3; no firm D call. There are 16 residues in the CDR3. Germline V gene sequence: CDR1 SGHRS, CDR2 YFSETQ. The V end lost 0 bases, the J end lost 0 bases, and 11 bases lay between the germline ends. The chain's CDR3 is CASSLGNDLSTDTQYF. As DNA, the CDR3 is TGCGCCAGCAGCTTGGGTAACGACCTTAGCACAGATACGCAGTATTTT. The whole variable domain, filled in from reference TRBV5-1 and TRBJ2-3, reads KAGVTQTPRYLIKTRGQQVTLSCSPISGHRSVSWYQQTPGQGLQFLFEYFSETQRNKGNFPGRFSGRQFSNSRSEMNVSTLELGDSALYLCASSLGNDLSTDTQYFGPGTRLTVL.

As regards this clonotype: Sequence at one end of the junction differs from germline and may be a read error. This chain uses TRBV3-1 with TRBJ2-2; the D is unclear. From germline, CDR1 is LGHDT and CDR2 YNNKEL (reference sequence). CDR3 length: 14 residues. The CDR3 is CASCQDQNTGELFF. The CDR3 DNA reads TGTGCCAGCTGCCAAGACCAGAACACCGGGGAGCTGTTTTTT.

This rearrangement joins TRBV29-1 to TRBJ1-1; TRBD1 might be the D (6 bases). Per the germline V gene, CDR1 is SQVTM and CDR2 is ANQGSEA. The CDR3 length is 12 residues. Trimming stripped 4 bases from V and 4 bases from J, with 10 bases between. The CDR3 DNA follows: TGCAGCGTTGTCTGGGGGCGCACTGAAGCTTTCTTT. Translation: CSVVWGRTEAFF. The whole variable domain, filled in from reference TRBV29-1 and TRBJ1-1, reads SAVISQKPSRDICQRGTSLTIQCQVDSQVTMMFWYRQQPGQSLTLIATANQGSEATYESGFVIDKFPISRPNLTFSTLTVSNMSPEDSSIYLCSVVWGRTEAFFGQGTRLTVV.

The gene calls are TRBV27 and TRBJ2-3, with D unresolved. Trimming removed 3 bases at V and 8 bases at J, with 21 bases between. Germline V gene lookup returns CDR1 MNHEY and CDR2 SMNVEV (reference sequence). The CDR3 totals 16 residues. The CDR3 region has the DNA TGTGCCAGCAGTTTCCCCGTCGGCCGAGTTTTCGGTACGCAGTATTTT. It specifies CASSFPVGRVFGTQYF.

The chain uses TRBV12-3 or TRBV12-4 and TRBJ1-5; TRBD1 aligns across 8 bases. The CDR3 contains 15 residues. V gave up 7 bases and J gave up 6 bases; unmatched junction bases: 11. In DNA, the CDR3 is TGTGCCAGCACCGCCGGACAGGGTATTGCTCAGCCCCAGCATTTT. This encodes CASTAGQGIAQPQHF.

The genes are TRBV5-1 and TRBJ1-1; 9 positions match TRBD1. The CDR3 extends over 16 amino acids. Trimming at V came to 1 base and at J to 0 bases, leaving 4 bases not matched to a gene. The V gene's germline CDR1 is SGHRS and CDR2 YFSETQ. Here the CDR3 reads CASSLYRGPVNTEAFF. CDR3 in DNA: TGCGCCAGCAGCTTGTACAGGGGGCCCGTGAACACTGAAGCTTTCTTT.

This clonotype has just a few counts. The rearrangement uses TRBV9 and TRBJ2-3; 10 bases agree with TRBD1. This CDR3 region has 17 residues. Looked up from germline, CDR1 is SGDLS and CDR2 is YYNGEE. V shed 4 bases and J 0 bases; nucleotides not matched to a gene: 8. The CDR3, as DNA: TGTGCCAGCAGCTTCGACAGGGGGCTTGAGAGCACAGATACGCAGTATTTT. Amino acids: CASSFDRGLESTDTQYF. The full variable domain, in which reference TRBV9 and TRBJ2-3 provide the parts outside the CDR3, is DSGVTQTPKHLITATGQRVTLRCSPRSGDLSVYWYQQSLDQGLQFLIQYYNGEERAKGNILERFSAQQFPDLHSELNLSSLELGDSALYFCASSFDRGLESTDTQYFGPGTRLTVL.

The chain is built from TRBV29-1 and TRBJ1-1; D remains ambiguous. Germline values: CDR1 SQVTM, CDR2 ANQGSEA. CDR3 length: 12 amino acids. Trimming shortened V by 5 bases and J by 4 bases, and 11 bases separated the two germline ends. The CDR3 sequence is CSVSRDLTEAFF. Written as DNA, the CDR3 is TGCAGCGTTTCTAGGGATCTCACTGAAGCTTTCTTT.

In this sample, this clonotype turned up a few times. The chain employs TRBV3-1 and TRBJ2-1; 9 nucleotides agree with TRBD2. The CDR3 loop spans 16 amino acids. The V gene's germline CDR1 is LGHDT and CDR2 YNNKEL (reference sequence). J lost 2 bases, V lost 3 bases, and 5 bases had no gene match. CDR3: CASSQLAGTTYNEQFF. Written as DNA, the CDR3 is TGTGCCAGCAGCCAGCTAGCGGGGACCACCTACAATGAGCAGTTCTTC.

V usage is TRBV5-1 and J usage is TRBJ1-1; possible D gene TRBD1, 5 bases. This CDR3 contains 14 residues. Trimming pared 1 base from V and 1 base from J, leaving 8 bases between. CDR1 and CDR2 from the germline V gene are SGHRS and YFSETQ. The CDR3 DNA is TGCGCCAGCAGCTTGTGGGGGGAGAACACTGAAGCTTTCTTT. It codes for CASSLWGENTEAFF.

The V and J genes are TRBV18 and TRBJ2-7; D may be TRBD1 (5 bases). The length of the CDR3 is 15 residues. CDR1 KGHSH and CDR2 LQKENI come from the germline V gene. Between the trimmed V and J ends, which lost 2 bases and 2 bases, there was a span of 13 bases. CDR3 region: CASSPFQDSTYEQYF. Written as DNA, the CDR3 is TGTGCCAGCTCACCATTTCAAGACAGCACCTACGAGCAGTACTTC.

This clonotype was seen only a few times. This chain's CDR3 is CASRPPTGLSGNTIYF. The CDR3 coding sequence is TGTGCCAGCAGACCCCCAACAGGCCTCTCTGGAAACACCATATATTTT. The chain recombines TRBV12-3 or TRBV12-4 with TRBJ1-3, with D possibly TRBD1 on 5 matching bases. CDR3 size: 16 residues. V lost 6 bases, J lost 0 bases, and 15 bases lay in between.

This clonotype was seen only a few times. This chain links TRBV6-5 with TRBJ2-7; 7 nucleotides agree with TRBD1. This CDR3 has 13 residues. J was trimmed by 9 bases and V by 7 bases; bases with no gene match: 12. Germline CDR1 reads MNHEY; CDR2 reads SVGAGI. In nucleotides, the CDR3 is TGTGCCAGCATGGGTAGGGGGCCGATAGCGCAGTACTTC. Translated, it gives CASMGRGPIAQYF.

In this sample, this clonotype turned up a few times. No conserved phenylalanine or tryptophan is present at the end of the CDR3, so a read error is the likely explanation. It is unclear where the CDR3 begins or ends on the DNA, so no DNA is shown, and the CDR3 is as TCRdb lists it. The CDR3 region is CASRGTGQVRPAFS. The chain combines TRBV2 with TRBJ1-3; the D call of TRBD1 is as the table states it, not checked on the DNA. Germline V gene data show CDR1 as SNHLY and CDR2 as FYNNEI. From its first to its last residue, the CDR3 has 14 amino acids.

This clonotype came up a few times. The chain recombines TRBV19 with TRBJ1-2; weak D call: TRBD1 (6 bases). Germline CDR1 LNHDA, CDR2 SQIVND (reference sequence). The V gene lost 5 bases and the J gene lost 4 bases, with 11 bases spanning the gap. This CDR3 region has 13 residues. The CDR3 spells CASSFGGSYGYTF. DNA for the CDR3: TGTGCCAGTAGTTTCGGGGGCAGCTATGGCTACACCTTC.

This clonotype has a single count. In DNA form, the CDR3 reads TGTGCCAGCAGCCTCGGACTAGCGTACGAGCAGTACTTC. Residues: CASSLGLAYEQYF. V gene TRBV11-2 combines with J gene TRBJ2-7, with TRBD2 identical over 9 bases. This CDR3 is built from 13 residues. J gave up 4 bases and V 5 bases, and 3 bases lay outside the gene matches. CDR1 is SGHAT and CDR2 is FQNNGV in the germline V gene. Looking up the rest from reference TRBV11-2 and TRBJ2-7 gives the full variable domain: EAGVAQSPRYKIIEKRQSVAFWCNPISGHATLYWYQQILGQGPKLLIQFQNNGVVDDSQLPKDRFSAERLKGVDSTLKIQPAKLEDSAVYLCASSLGLAYEQYFGPGTRLTVT.

The CDR3 DNA reads TGCAGCGTTGGACAGGGGGGATCGGAGACCCAGTACTTC. Translation: CSVGQGGSETQYF. The V and J genes are TRBV29-1 and TRBJ2-5; 9 nucleotides line up with TRBD1. The V and J ends lost 4 bases and 5 bases, in that order; junction bases with no gene match: 5. The V gene's germline CDR1 is SQVTM and CDR2 ANQGSEA. The CDR3 contains 13 residues.

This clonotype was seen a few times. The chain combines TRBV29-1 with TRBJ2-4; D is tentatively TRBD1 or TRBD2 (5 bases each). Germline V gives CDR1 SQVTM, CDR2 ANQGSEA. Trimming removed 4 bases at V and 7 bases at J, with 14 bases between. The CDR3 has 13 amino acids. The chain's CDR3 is CSVVQGGWNIQYF. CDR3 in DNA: TGCAGCGTTGTCCAGGGCGGGTGGAACATTCAGTACTTC.

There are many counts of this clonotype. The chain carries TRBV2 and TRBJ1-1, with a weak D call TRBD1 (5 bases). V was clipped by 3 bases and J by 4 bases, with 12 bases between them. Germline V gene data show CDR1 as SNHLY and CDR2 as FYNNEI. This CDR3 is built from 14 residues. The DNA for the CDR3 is TGTGCCAGCAGTGATTTGCAGGGCGGCACTGAAGCTTTCTTT. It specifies CASSDLQGGTEAFF.

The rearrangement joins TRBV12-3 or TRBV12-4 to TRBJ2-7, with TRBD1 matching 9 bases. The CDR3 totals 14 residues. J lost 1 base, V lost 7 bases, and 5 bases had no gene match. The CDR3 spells CASIRDRASYEQYF. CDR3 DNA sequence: TGTGCCAGCATCCGGGACAGGGCTTCCTACGAGCAGTACTTC.

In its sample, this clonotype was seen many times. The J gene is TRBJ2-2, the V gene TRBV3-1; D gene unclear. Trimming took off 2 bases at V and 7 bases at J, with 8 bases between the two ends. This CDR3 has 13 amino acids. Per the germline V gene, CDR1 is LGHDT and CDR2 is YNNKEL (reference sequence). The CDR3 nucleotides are TGTGCCAGCAGCCAACCTAATTTCGGGGAGCTGTTTTTT. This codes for CASSQPNFGELFF.

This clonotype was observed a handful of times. This CDR3 reads CASSFPYVGELFF. DNA of the CDR3: TGTGCCAGCAGTTTCCCCTATGTCGGGGAGCTGTTTTTT. The chain carries TRBV6-2 or TRBV6-3 and TRBJ2-2; D is unclear. This CDR3 is built from 13 residues. V was shortened by 4 bases and J by 7 bases, with 10 bases between the two germline ends. Looked up from germline, CDR1 is MNHEY and CDR2 is SVGEGT.

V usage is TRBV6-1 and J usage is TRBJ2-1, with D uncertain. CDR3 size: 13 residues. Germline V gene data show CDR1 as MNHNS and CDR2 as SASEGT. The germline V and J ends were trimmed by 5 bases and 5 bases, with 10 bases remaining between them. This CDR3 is CASSRLGNNEQFF. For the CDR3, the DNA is TGTGCCAGCAGTAGGTTAGGGAACAATGAGCAGTTCTTC.